This TCR beta chain emerged from a study of T cells in Graves' hyperthyroidism and ophthalmopathy. This CDR3 has 17 residues. Per germline, CDR1 SGHVS and CDR2 FNYEAQ. The junction had 6 bases not matched to a gene; V was cut back by 5 bases and J by 4 bases. The investigators amplified TCR beta CDR3 regions from RNA transcripts. The HTBI primer set served for first-round RT-PCR of the TCR CDR3. MiXCR was run by TCRdb on the multiplex PCR reads, yielding one entry per CDR3 protein. The sample carries 500,000 to 750,000 distinct CDR3 sequences, approximately 14% recorded once. Specimen: blood. This sequence was found in a woman younger than 35 with Graves' ophthalmopathy. The chain employs TRBV7-6 and TRBJ2-3; 16 bases agree with TRBD2. CDR3 in amino acids: CASSRGLAGGLADTQYF. The CDR3 coding sequence is TGTGCCAGCAGCCGGGGACTAGCGGGAGGGCTGGCAGATACGCAGTATTTT.